Listed below are T cell receptor beta chains from one sample, sequenced in a study of blood T cell repertoires in COVID-19. Sequenced by immunoSEQ multiplex PCR; TCRdb stores in-frame clones only, minus some. The sample lists more than 70,000 clones; roughly 85% were seen once. The specimen sequenced was peripheral blood. Source of these receptors: a woman between 65 and 79 years old with acute or convalescent COVID-19. CDR3s include the opening cysteine and the closing phenylalanine or tryptophan.

j_call v_call cdr3_aa
TRBJ2-3 TRBV10-3 CAIKLAGTDTQYF
TRBJ2-1 TRBV7-9 CASSSLAGVANEQFF
TRBJ1-4 TRBV18 CASSSFAGNNNEKLFF
TRBJ2-1 TRBV4-2 CASSQQTGANEQFF
TRBJ2-1 TRBV5-6 CASSSTAYNEQFF
TRBJ2-2 TRBV12-5 CASGPGQGHTGELFF
TRBJ2-2 TRBV19 CASRTSGRQVTGELFF
TRBJ1-5 TRBV2 CASSRGPGQPQHF
TRBJ2-1 TRBV11-3 CASSLEIGNEQFF
TRBJ1-4 TRBV5-1 CASRVVSGSNEKLFF
TRBJ1-2 TRBV7-9 CASSQGQPEIYGYTF
TRBJ2-7 TRBV6-5 CASSYSYRFSYEQYF
TRBJ1-3 TRBV29-1 CSATGTGRFRNTIYF
TRBJ1-4 TRBV4-1 CASSPGQGDEKLFF
TRBJ2-5 TRBV3-1/TRBV3-2 CASSHDKLAGQETQYF
TRBJ1-5 TRBV19 CASSIDLSQPQHF
TRBJ1-2 TRBV12-3/TRBV12-4 CASNQGANYGYTF